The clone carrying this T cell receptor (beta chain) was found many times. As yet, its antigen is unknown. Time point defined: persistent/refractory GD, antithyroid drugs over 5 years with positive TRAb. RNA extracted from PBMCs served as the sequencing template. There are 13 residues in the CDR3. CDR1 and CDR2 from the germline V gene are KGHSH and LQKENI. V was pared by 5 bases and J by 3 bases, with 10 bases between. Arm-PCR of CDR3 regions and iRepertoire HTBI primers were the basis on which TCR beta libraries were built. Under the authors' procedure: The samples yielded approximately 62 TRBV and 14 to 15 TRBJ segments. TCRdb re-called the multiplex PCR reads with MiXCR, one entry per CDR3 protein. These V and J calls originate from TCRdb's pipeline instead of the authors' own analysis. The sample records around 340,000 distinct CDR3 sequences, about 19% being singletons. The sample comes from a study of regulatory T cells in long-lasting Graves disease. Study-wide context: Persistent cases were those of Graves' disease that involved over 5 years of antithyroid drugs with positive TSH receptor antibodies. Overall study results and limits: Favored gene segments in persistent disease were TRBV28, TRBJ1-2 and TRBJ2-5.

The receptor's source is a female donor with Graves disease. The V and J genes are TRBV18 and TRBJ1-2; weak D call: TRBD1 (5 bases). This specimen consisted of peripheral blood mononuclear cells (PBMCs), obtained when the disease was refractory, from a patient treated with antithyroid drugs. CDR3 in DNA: TGTGCCAGCTCATCCGACAGCTACTATGGCTACACCTTC. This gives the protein CASSSDSYYGYTF.